These 9 T cell receptor beta chains share one sample of origin, sequenced in a study of shared clonotypes between healthy human individuals. The method was immunoSEQ multiplex PCR; TCRdb's version includes in-frame clones alone and lacks a portion of them. This repertoire shows a few million clones, more than 80% found once; its top ten account for around 0.14%. The sample taken for sequencing was naive CD4+ T cells sorted from blood. Subset meaning: CD45RA+ positively selected. These TCRs come from a young man in good health.

The chain is built from TRBV7-8 and TRBJ2-7; weak D call: TRBD1 (6 bases). Germline CDR1 is SGHVS and CDR2 is FQNEAQ. The CDR3 consists of 15 residues. V dropped 5 bases and J dropped 4 bases, with 18 bases sitting between them. CDR3 region: CASSPQGLPSYEQYF. CDR3 nucleotides: TGTGCCAGCAGCCCCCAGGGGCTACCTTCTTACGAGCAGTACTTC.

The V gene is TRBV5-1, the J gene TRBJ2-7, with D possibly TRBD2 on 6 matching bases. The V and J ends lost 0 bases and 1 base respectively, with 11 bases between them. CDR1 and CDR2 from the germline V gene are SGHRS and YFSETQ. The CDR3 loop spans 15 amino acids. CDR3 DNA: TGCGCCAGCAGCTTGGCGGGGGTTCAGTCCTACGAGCAGTACTTC. It yields the protein CASSLAGVQSYEQYF.

On this clone: The identical CDR3 is also encoded by other nucleotide sequences in the sample. The V call is TRBV9, the J call TRBJ2-2; the D is unclear. This CDR3 has 12 residues. Trimming removed 3 bases at V and 3 bases at J, with 3 bases between. CDR1 is SGDLS and CDR2 is YYNGEE in the germline V gene. The DNA of the CDR3 is TGTGCCAGCAGCGCAGACACCGGGGAGCTGTTTTTT. This gives the protein CASSADTGELFF.

In DNA form, the CDR3 reads TGTGCCAGCAGCGGAACTAGCGGGGGGGCGAGGGAGACCCAGTACTTC. The encoded protein is CASSGTSGGARETQYF. J is TRBJ2-5 and V is TRBV9, with 13 bases that match TRBD2. V shed 3 bases, J shed 5 bases, and the junction held 7 bases outside the gene matches. The CDR3 runs 16 residues. Looked up from germline, CDR1 is SGDLS and CDR2 is YYNGEE.

In this sample, this clone turned up once. This rearrangement joins TRBV7-3 to TRBJ1-6, with 8 positions matching TRBD1. CDR1 SGHTA and CDR2 FQGTGA come from the germline V gene. The V gene end was trimmed by 6 bases and the J gene end by 2 bases; junction bases not matched to a gene: 3. This CDR3 is built from 15 residues. The CDR3 DNA reads TGTGCCAGCAGATCGGACAGGGCCTATAATTCACCCCTCCACTTT. Encoded protein: CASRSDRAYNSPLHF.

This rearrangement joins TRBV2 to TRBJ1-1, with D possibly TRBD1 on 6 matching bases. Trimming took off 6 bases at V and 4 bases at J, with 15 bases between the two ends. Germline V lookup: CDR1 SNHLY, CDR2 FYNNEI. CDR3 size: 14 residues. CDR3 sequence: CASSDEGGFTEAFF. The CDR3 region has the DNA TGTGCCAGCAGCGATGAGGGGGGGTTCACTGAAGCTTTCTTT.

This chain joins TRBV28 and TRBJ2-5; 7 bases line up with TRBD1. The DNA end favors TRBJ2-7, so the J call may be wrong. The length of the CDR3 is 14 residues. Germline V gene sequence: CDR1 MDHEN, CDR2 SYDVKM. The DNA for the CDR3 is TGTGCCAGCAGTTCCCCCAGGGGGTTCTACGAGCAGTACTTC. It is translated as CASSSPRGFYEQYF.

The chain recombines TRBV7-2 with TRBJ2-3; 9 nucleotides match TRBD2. CDR3 length equals 16 residues. The V segment lost 2 bases and the J segment 0 bases; nucleotides outside the gene matches: 3. CDR1 is SGHTA, CDR2 FQGNSA, per germline. CDR3 in amino acids: CASSLIAGDSTDTQYF. Here the CDR3 DNA reads TGTGCCAGCAGCTTAATAGCGGGGGATAGCACAGATACGCAGTATTTT.

The V gene is TRBV6-1, the J gene TRBJ2-3; 9 bases map to TRBD1. Germline CDR1 is MNHNS and CDR2 is SASEGT. V shed 3 bases and J 3 bases; nucleotides not matched to a gene: 7. CDR3 length: 16 amino acids. DNA for the CDR3: TGTGCCAGCAGTGAGAGCAGGGACAGGGCTACAGATACGCAGTATTTT. Translation gives CASSESRDRATDTQYF.